A single sample is the source of the 28 T cell receptor beta chains below, sequenced in a study of blood T cell repertoires in COVID-19. The assay was immunoSEQ multiplex PCR, and TCRdb's table has in-frame clones only and misses some. The sample has around 380,000 clones, 87% seen once. The source material was PBMCs or T cells enriched from blood (not recorded which). These receptors were obtained from a man aged 25-45 years who had recovered from COVID-19.

The V gene is TRBV4-2, the J gene TRBJ2-7; D may be TRBD2 (5 bases). There are 15 residues in the CDR3. Germline CDR1 reads LGHNA; CDR2 reads YNFKEQ. Trimming shortened V by 3 bases and J by 0 bases, and 12 bases separated the two germline ends. The CDR3 nucleotides read TGTGCCAGCAGCCAGGCGGACTCGCTCTCCTACGAGCAGTACTTC. The encoded protein is CASSQADSLSYEQYF.

This clone was seen a single time. The chain recombines TRBV27 with TRBJ2-3; 7 nucleotides agree with TRBD2. CDR3 length equals 16 residues. Germline values: CDR1 MNHEY, CDR2 SMNVEV (reference sequence). V lost 1 base, J lost 2 bases, and 6 bases stayed unmatched. CDR3 region: CASSLFSLADTDTQYF. The CDR3 DNA sequence: TGTGCCAGCAGTTTATTCAGTCTAGCGGACACAGATACGCAGTATTTT.

The genes are TRBV7-6 and TRBJ1-2; tentatively, D is TRBD1 (5 bases). CDR3 length equals 15 residues. Deletions cut 1 base from V and 0 bases from J, with 9 bases between. Germline lookup yields CDR1 SGHVS and CDR2 FNYEAQ. CDR3 protein: CASSLDRGTNYGYTF. In DNA, the CDR3 is TGTGCCAGCAGCTTAGATAGGGGAACTAACTATGGCTACACCTTC.

This clone was recorded only once. The rearrangement links TRBV13 to TRBJ2-3; TRBD2 matches at 7 bases. V trimming: 3 bases; J trimming: 2 bases; junction bases outside the gene matches: 2. The CDR3 loop spans 14 amino acids. Germline CDR1 reads PRHDT; CDR2 reads FYEKMQ (reference sequence). CDR3 residues: CASSFGGNTDTQYF. The CDR3 DNA sequence: TGTGCCAGCAGCTTCGGGGGGAACACAGATACGCAGTATTTT.

The V and J genes are TRBV30 and TRBJ1-5; maybe TRBD1 (6 bases). The germline V gene encodes CDR1 GTSNPN and CDR2 SVGIG (reference sequence). The CDR3 extends over 13 amino acids. V lost 2 bases to trimming and J lost 3 bases, with 8 bases between them. The CDR3 spells CAWSRTANQPQHF. The CDR3 region has the DNA TGTGCCTGGAGTAGGACAGCCAATCAGCCCCAGCATTTT.

V is TRBV11-3 and J is TRBJ2-5; the match to TRBD1 covers 10 bases. After removal of 4 bases from V and 2 bases from J, the junction contained 4 bases not matched to a gene. Germline CDR1 reads SGHNT; CDR2 reads YENEEA. The CDR3 is made up of 15 amino acids. The CDR3 DNA follows: TGTGCCAGCAGCTCCCGGGACAGGGGACAAGAGACCCAGTACTTC. Translating gives CASSSRDRGQETQYF.

The sample holds a few counts of this clone. The rearrangement links TRBV25-1 to TRBJ1-1; the D is unclear. Trimming removed 3 bases at V and 1 base at J, with 3 bases between. This CDR3 contains 12 residues. Germline CDR1 reads MGHDK; CDR2 reads SYGVNS. This CDR3 is CASSDWNTEAFF. The CDR3 bases are TGTGCCAGCAGTGACTGGAACACTGAAGCTTTCTTT.

The chain employs TRBV3-1 (or the pseudogene TRBV3-2) and TRBJ2-7, with unresolved D. CDR1 is LGHDT and CDR2 is YNNKEL in the germline V gene (reference sequence). The CDR3 loop spans 14 amino acids. Trimming pared 0 bases from V and 2 bases from J, leaving 8 bases between. The DNA of the CDR3 is TGTGCCAGCAGCCAAGAGACAAGCCCCTACGAGCAGTACTTC. Its translation is CASSQETSPYEQYF.

This clone has just one count. The chain recombines TRBV4-1 with TRBJ2-3; a weak D match, TRBD2 (5 bases). Trimming removed 1 base at V and 4 bases at J, with 27 bases between. CDR3 length: 20 amino acids. Germline values: CDR1 MGHRA, CDR2 YSYEKL. CDR3 nucleotides: TGCGCCAGCAGCCAAGGACTACGGGGTAGGCCCCCGATGGTGGCAGATACGCAGTATTTT. It yields the protein CASSQGLRGRPPMVADTQYF.

This clone was recorded only once. The chain carries TRBV19 and TRBJ1-4; 9 bases line up with TRBD1. Germline lookup yields CDR1 LNHDA and CDR2 SQIVND (reference sequence). V was pared by 2 bases and J by 7 bases, with 2 bases of the junction left unmatched. This CDR3 has 14 amino acids. The CDR3 loop reads CASSILTGGEKLFF. In nucleotides, the CDR3 is TGTGCCAGTAGTATATTGACAGGGGGTGAAAAACTGTTTTTT.

This clone came up a few times. The CDR3 sequence: CASSLDSVNYGYTF. Here the CDR3 DNA reads TGCGCCAGCAGCTTGGATTCAGTTAACTATGGCTACACCTTC. This sequence joins TRBV5-1 and TRBJ1-2; D remains unclear. The ends were cut back, 0 bases at V and 1 base at J, with 7 bases in the middle. This CDR3 has 14 residues. Germline V lookup: CDR1 SGHRS, CDR2 YFSETQ.

In the case of this clone: A junction end diverges from the germline sequence, so it may reflect a read error. J is TRBJ2-5 and V is TRBV10-1; a possible D gene is TRBD1 (5 bases). This CDR3 has 13 amino acids. Germline V gene lookup returns CDR1 WNHNN and CDR2 SYGVQD (reference sequence). The CDR3 DNA reads TGCGCCAGCAGCGTTGACAGACAAGGGACCCAGTACTTC. Its protein product is CASSVDRQGTQYF.

The V call is TRBV7-9, the J call TRBJ1-1; D perhaps matches TRBD1 (6 bases). The CDR3 loop spans 14 amino acids. V lost 4 bases to trimming and J lost 5 bases, with 14 bases between them. From germline, CDR1 is SEHNR and CDR2 FQNEAQ (reference sequence). The CDR3 DNA sequence: TGTGCCAGCAGCTCGATACAGGGTACTACTGAAGCTTTCTTT. Encoded protein: CASSSIQGTTEAFF.

The J gene is TRBJ2-4, the V gene TRBV19; TRBD2 might be the D (6 bases). V dropped 6 bases and J dropped 0 bases, with 27 bases sitting between them. The CDR3 length is 20 residues. CDR1 and CDR2 (germline): LNHDA, SQIVND (reference sequence). CDR3 sequence reads: CASRSHPGLSGVLAKNIQYF. The CDR3 nucleotides read TGTGCCAGTAGGAGCCACCCGGGGCTGTCGGGGGTTCTAGCCAAAAACATTCAGTACTTC.

The gene calls are TRBV5-1 and TRBJ1-2; 8 bases are a match to TRBD1. Germline V gene sequence: CDR1 SGHRS, CDR2 YFSETQ. With 3 bases clipped from V and 4 bases from J, the junction kept 5 bases outside the gene matches. The CDR3 contains 14 residues. CDR3 bases: TGCGCCAGCAGCTCCACAGGGGGGGGCTATGGCTACACCTTC. Its protein is CASSSTGGGYGYTF.

A few counts support this clone. The chain carries TRBV15 and TRBJ1-6, with no clear D. Germline V gene sequence: CDR1 LNHNV, CDR2 YYDKDF (reference sequence). Trimming pared 3 bases from V and 7 bases from J, leaving 7 bases between. The CDR3 length is 13 residues. The CDR3 sequence is CATSRDWNSPLHF. CDR3 nucleotides: TGTGCCACCAGCAGGGACTGGAATTCACCCCTCCACTTT. The complete variable domain, with remaining parts taken from reference TRBV15 and TRBJ1-6, reads DAMVIQNPRYQVTQFGKPVTLSCSQTLNHNVMYWYQQKSSQAPKLLFHYYDKDFNNEADTPDNFQSRRPNTSFCFLDIRSPGLGDTAMYLCATSRDWNSPLHFGNGTRLTVT.

The chain combines TRBV30 with TRBJ1-1, with D possibly being TRBD1 (5 bases). Germline CDR1 GTSNPN, CDR2 SVGIG (reference sequence). This CDR3 has 15 residues. Trimming cost V 0 bases and J 1 base, with 12 bases left between them. CDR3 sequence: CAWSVLGRGNTEAFF. Written as DNA, the CDR3 is TGTGCCTGGAGTGTACTTGGGAGGGGGAACACTGAAGCTTTCTTT. Full variable domain (outside the CDR3, taken from reference TRBV30 and TRBJ1-1): SQTIHQWPATLVQPVGSPLSLECTVEGTSNPNLYWYRQAAGRGLQLLFYSVGIGQISSEVPQNLSASRPQDRQFILSSKKLLLSDSGFYLCAWSVLGRGNTEAFFGQGTRLTVV.

The CDR3 DNA sequence: TGCGCCAGCAGCACTAAGACGGCCAGCTCTGGAAACACCATATATTTT. It is translated as CASSTKTASSGNTIYF. This chain uses TRBV5-1 with TRBJ1-3, with D unresolved. Germline V lookup: CDR1 SGHRS, CDR2 YFSETQ. The CDR3 is 16 amino acids. V lost 4 bases to trimming and J lost 0 bases, with 14 bases between them.

Written as DNA, the CDR3 is TGTGCCAGTAGAGGAGTAGTCTCTTTGGGGCAGAACACTGAAGCTTTCTTT. Protein sequence: CASRGVVSLGQNTEAFF. The chain combines TRBV19 with TRBJ1-1; possible D gene TRBD1, 5 bases. V lost 6 bases and J lost 1, with 21 bases in between. The CDR3 has 17 amino acids. Germline V gene lookup returns CDR1 LNHDA and CDR2 SQIVND (reference sequence).

V is TRBV7-9 and J is TRBJ1-4; 8 bases are shared with TRBD1. The germline gives CDR1 SEHNR, CDR2 FQNEAQ (reference sequence). The ends lost 5 bases at V and 1 base at J; junction bases unmatched: 6. CDR3 length: 16 amino acids. The CDR3 nucleotides are TGTGCCAGCAGCGTTACCAGGGGGCGAACTAATGAAAAACTGTTTTTT. This sequence encodes CASSVTRGRTNEKLFF.

The DNA of the CDR3 is TGTGCCAGCAGCGGTCCCGGGACATCAACCCAGCATTTT. Protein: CASSGPGTSTQHF. The chain carries TRBV25-1 and TRBJ1-5; the D gene is possibly TRBD1 (6 bases). V lost 6 bases and J lost 11, with 17 bases in between. Germline lookup yields CDR1 MGHDK and CDR2 SYGVNS. The CDR3 covers 13 residues.

This clone was counted once. The sample contains more than one DNA sequence encoding this CDR3. The rearrangement uses TRBV3-1 (or the pseudogene TRBV3-2) and TRBJ1-2; D perhaps matches TRBD1 (6 bases). V gave up 4 bases and J gave up 5 bases, with 14 bases separating them. This CDR3 is built from 14 residues. Germline-derived CDR1 and CDR2 are LGHDT and YNNKEL (reference sequence). The CDR3 protein is CASSLKQGSYGYTF. In DNA form, the CDR3 reads TGTGCCAGCAGCCTAAAACAGGGTAGTTATGGCTACACCTTC.

The chain has TRBV5-5 and TRBJ2-7, with 7 bases matching TRBD2. Trimming took 6 bases from V and 5 from J; bases not matched to a gene: 17. CDR1 SGHKS and CDR2 YYEKEE come from the germline V gene (reference sequence). The CDR3 spans 16 residues. CDR3 sequence: CASNGGSPLSYDEQYF. CDR3 sequence (DNA): TGTGCCAGCAACGGGGGGAGTCCCCTTTCCTACGACGAGCAGTACTTC.

The genes are TRBV27 and TRBJ1-1, with TRBD1 as a possible D gene (6 bases). The CDR3 loop spans 17 amino acids. Trimming removed 5 bases at V and 1 base at J, with 20 bases between. Germline V gives CDR1 MNHEY, CDR2 SMNVEV (reference sequence). The CDR3 bases are TGTGCCAGCAGTCCGACGGGAGGGGGAGTACGGAACACTGAAGCTTTCTTT. Its translation is CASSPTGGGVRNTEAFF.

This chain links TRBV7-8 with TRBJ2-7; D perhaps matches TRBD1 (5 bases). Between the trimmed V and J ends, which lost 6 bases and 6 bases, there was a span of 21 bases. Germline CDR1 reads SGHVS; CDR2 reads FQNEAQ. The CDR3 spans 15 residues. The CDR3 here is CASSTWDRGRPEQYF. CDR3 bases: TGTGCCAGCAGTACCTGGGATAGGGGCCGTCCCGAGCAGTACTTC.

This chain links TRBV24-1 with TRBJ2-3; 8 bases align to TRBD2. The CDR3 runs to 16 residues. V lost 4 bases, J lost 8 bases, and 13 bases stayed unmatched. Per germline, CDR1 KGHDR and CDR2 SFDVKD. The DNA of the CDR3 is TGTGCCACCAGTGACCCCCGGGAGGGAGGAGTAGGTACGCAGTATTTT. It is translated as CATSDPREGGVGTQYF.

This sequence joins TRBV2 and TRBJ1-5; the match to TRBD1 covers 8 bases. Germline V gives CDR1 SNHLY, CDR2 FYNNEI. CDR3 length: 14 residues. J lost 6 bases, V lost 5 bases, and 6 bases had no gene match. Written as DNA, the CDR3 is TGTGCCAGCAGTTACCAGGGGGCTGGTCAGCCCCAGCATTTT. Residues: CASSYQGAGQPQHF. The full variable domain, completed using reference TRBV2 and TRBJ1-5, is EPEVTQTPSHQVTQMGQEVILRCVPISNHLYFYWYRQILGQKVEFLVSFYNNEISEKSEIFDDQFSVERPDGSNFTLKIRSTKLEDSAMYFCASSYQGAGQPQHFGDGTRLSIL.

The genes are TRBV9 and TRBJ2-5; a possible D gene is TRBD1 (5 bases). Trimming removed 3 bases from V and 5 bases from J, with 11 bases in between. CDR1 is SGDLS, CDR2 YYNGEE, per germline. CDR3 length: 13 amino acids. The CDR3: CASSAHTGETQYF. The CDR3 nucleotides read TGTGCCAGCAGCGCCCATACAGGCGAGACCCAGTACTTC.